Below are 9 T cell receptor beta chains sequenced from a single sample in a study of tumor-infiltrating lymphocytes in primary liver carcinoma. Co-extracting RNA and DNA was done with 20-30 mg of unsorted bulk tissue as input. With a constant-region primer, TCR beta cDNA was made from approximately 450 ng of total RNA. TCR beta libraries came from three nested multiplex PCR rounds using slightly modified ARM-PCR. TRBV1-TRBV30 forward primers paired with a C-beta reverse primer were used in the first two PCR rounds, which ran around 10 cycles each. MiXCR, run by TCRdb on the multiplex PCR reads, gives a single entry per CDR3 protein. The sample shows roughly 80,000 distinct CDR3 sequences, over 55% of them seen only once. Sequenced material: liver tumor tissue from sampling region 4. The subset: tumor region T4, right-lateral pole. Source of these receptors: a woman in her sixties or seventies with primary liver carcinoma and hepatitis B virus infection.

As for this clonotype: The junction departs from the called germline gene at one end, perhaps through a read error. This chain uses TRBV6-2 or TRBV6-3 with TRBJ2-5; 13 bases match TRBD2. The CDR3 totals 16 residues. Germline CDR1 is MNHEY and CDR2 is SVGEGT. The CDR3 here is CARSTGLAGEQGTQYF. Written as DNA, the CDR3 is TGTGCCAGGAGTACTGGACTAGCGGGGGAACAAGGGACCCAGTACTTC.

In regard to this clonotype: The conserved closing phenylalanine or tryptophan is absent in this CDR3, likely reflecting a read error. The genes are TRBV12-3 or TRBV12-4 and TRBJ2-7; 7 nucleotides align to TRBD2. There are 14 residues in the CDR3. In DNA form, the CDR3 reads TGTGTCAGCAGGACACAAGGGGAGGGATATGAGCAGTACATC. Protein product: CVSRTQGEGYEQYI.

This clonotype was seen once. The junction differs from germline at one of its ends, possibly a read error. This sequence joins TRBV4-2 and TRBJ2-7; TRBD2 aligns across 7 bases. CDR3 length: 16 amino acids. CDR1 is LGHNA, CDR2 YNFKEQ, per germline. In DNA form, the CDR3 reads TGTGCCAGCAGCCAACGGACTAGTGGCCTATCCTGCGAGCAGTACTTC. It yields the protein CASSQRTSGLSCEQYF.

As concerns this clonotype: Since the CDR3 does not end with the conserved phenylalanine or tryptophan, this likely comes from a read error. The CDR3 here is CASSSRPDRGVYSGNTIYL. The CDR3 DNA reads TGTGCCAGCAGCTCACGCCCGGACAGGGGAGTGTATTCTGGAAACACCATATATCTT. The rearrangement uses TRBV11-2 and TRBJ1-3, with TRBD1 matching over 9 bases. Trimming removed 4 bases from V and 1 base from J; junction bases left unmatched: 14. The CDR3 has 19 residues. The germline CDR1 and CDR2 sequences are SGHAT and FQNNGV.

This clonotype has just a few counts. The junction departs from germline at one end; a sequencing error may be responsible. The chain carries TRBV11-2 and TRBJ2-1; 11 bases are a match to TRBD2. Germline CDR1 SGHAT, CDR2 FQNNGV. The CDR3 extends over 17 amino acids. In DNA, the CDR3 is TGTGCCAGTAGCTGGAGATTAGCGGGAGGGCCGGGGGATGAGCAGTTCTTT. It codes for CASSWRLAGGPGDEQFF.

Of note for this clonotype: A much larger clonotype is one base distant, so this may be a read error. The chain is built from TRBV28 and TRBJ1-1, with D maybe TRBD1 (5 bases). The CDR3 has 11 residues. Looked up from germline, CDR1 is MDHEN and CDR2 is SYDVKM. The CDR3 bases are TGTGCCAGCAGTATCAGGGTGGCAACTTCCTTT. This translates into CASSIRVATSF.

On this clonotype itself: This may be a read error, as it is one base from a much larger clone. A read error is likely, as this CDR3 ends without the conserved phenylalanine or tryptophan. V and J are TRBV7-9 and TRBJ2-2; D is uncertain. CDR3 size: 14 residues. Germline CDR1 SEHNR, CDR2 FQNEAQ (reference sequence). Trimming pared 5 bases from V and 2 bases from J, leaving 9 bases between. The CDR3 nucleotides are TGTGCCAGCAGCCCACCACCTAACACCGGGGAGCTGTTTCTT. Amino acids: CASSPPPNTGELFL.

Note on this clonotype: One junction end disagrees with the germline gene, perhaps due to a read error. The V gene is TRBV4-2, the J gene TRBJ2-7; D gene unclear. This CDR3 has 15 residues. Looked up from germline, CDR1 is LGHNA and CDR2 is YNFKEQ. DNA of the CDR3: TGTGTCAGCAGCCAAGACTGGAATGTCGCCTACGAGCAGTACTTC. It codes for CVSSQDWNVAYEQYF.

The rearrangement links TRBV6-1 to TRBJ2-7; 8 bases are a match to TRBD2. Germline values: CDR1 MNHNS, CDR2 SASEGT. The CDR3 sequence is 15 residues long. CDR3 sequence reads: CTNSEGSGEGYEQYF. The CDR3, as DNA: TGTACCAACAGTGAAGGTAGCGGGGAGGGCTACGAGCAGTACTTC.